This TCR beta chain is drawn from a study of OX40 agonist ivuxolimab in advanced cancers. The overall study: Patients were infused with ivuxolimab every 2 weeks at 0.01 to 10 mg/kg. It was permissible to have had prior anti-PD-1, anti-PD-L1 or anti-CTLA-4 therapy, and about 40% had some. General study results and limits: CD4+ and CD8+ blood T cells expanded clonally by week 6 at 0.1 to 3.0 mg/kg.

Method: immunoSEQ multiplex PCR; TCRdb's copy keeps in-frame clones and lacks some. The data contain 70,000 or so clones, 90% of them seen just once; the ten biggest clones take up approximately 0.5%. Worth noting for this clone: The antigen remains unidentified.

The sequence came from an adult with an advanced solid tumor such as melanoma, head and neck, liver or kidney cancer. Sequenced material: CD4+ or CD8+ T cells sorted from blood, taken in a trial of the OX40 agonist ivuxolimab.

As DNA, the CDR3 is TGTGCCAGCAGGACGGGACCACGGGGGGATACGCAGTATTTT. It specifies CASRTGPRGDTQYF. The chain has TRBV28 and TRBJ2-3; maybe TRBD2 (6 bases). V was trimmed by 6 bases and J by 6 bases, leaving 16 bases between them. The CDR3 is 14 amino acids. CDR1 and CDR2 from the germline V gene are MDHEN and SYDVKM.